These T cell receptor beta chains were read from a single sample in a study of blood T cells in healthy people across ages. MiXCR, run by TCRdb on the 5' RACE reads, gives a single entry per CDR3 protein. The top ten hold about 20% of the sample, which has about a million distinct CDR3 sequences, roughly half seen once. The sample comprised blood. The receptors originated from a woman aged 55-70 years in good health. Each CDR3 is given with its conserved first and last residue. D genes are given only for firm matches. A row's size may be missing; if present it is once, few, many or a size class.

d_call	clone_size	v_call	j_call	cdr3_aa	cdr3_nt
.	.	TRBV7-3	TRBJ2-1	CASSSPLIFGQFF	TGTGCCAGCAGCTCACCCCTGATTTTCGGGCAGTTCTTC
TRBD1	few	TRBV18	TRBJ2-7	CASSLGQGAYNEQYF	TGTGCCAGCTCACTGGGACAGGGGGCCTACAATGAGCAGTACTTC
.	.	TRBV24-1	TRBJ2-3	CATSDLVPLRTDNSTDTQYF	TGTGCCACCAGTGATTTAGTCCCCCTCCGGACAGATAATAGCACAGATACGCAGTATTTT
.	.	TRBV24-1	TRBJ1-2	CATSDFSSNYGYTF	TGTGCCACCAGTGATTTTTCGAGTAACTATGGCTACACCTTC
.	few	TRBV6-5	TRBJ2-7	CASKRTVSSYEQYF	TGTGCCAGCAAAAGAACTGTAAGCTCCTATGAGCAGTACTTC
.	once	TRBV7-3	TRBJ2-3	CASSTRGTDTQYF	TGTGCCAGCAGCACCCGAGGCACAGATACGCAGTATTTT
TRBD1	.	TRBV20-1	TRBJ2-5	CSASRGGGGETQYF	TGCAGTGCTAGCAGAGGGGGCGGCGGAGAGACCCAGTACTTC
.	.	TRBV2	TRBJ2-1	CASSRRQTDGEQFF	TGTGCCAGCAGCCGTAGACAGACTGACGGTGAGCAGTTCTTC
TRBD2	.	TRBV29-1	TRBJ2-7	CSVRGSGTRGHEQYF	TGCAGCGTGAGGGGATCCGGGACTAGAGGCCACGAGCAGTACTTC
TRBD1	.	TRBV4-1	TRBJ2-5	CASSQGGGANKRETQYF	TGCGCCAGCAGCCAAGGAGGGGGCGCGAATAAGCGAGAGACCCAGTACTTC
.	few	TRBV5-1	TRBJ2-1	CASSLAGDANEQFF	TGCGCCAGCAGCTTGGCGGGAGACGCGAATGAGCAGTTCTTC
.	.	TRBV15	TRBJ2-7	CATRNGGTYEQYF	TGTGCCACCCGGAACGGAGGAACCTACGAGCAGTACTTC
TRBD1	.	TRBV12-3/TRBV12-4	TRBJ1-2	CASSSHRGAGCGYTF	TGTGCCAGCAGTTCACACAGGGGCGCCGGCTGTGGCTACACCTTC
.	.	TRBV12-3/TRBV12-4	TRBJ1-2	CTSSFSPRSTSGYTF	TGTACCAGCAGTTTTTCTCCGCGGTCTACCTCGGGCTACACCTTC
.	few	TRBV28	TRBJ2-7	CASSSPGPGYEQYF	TGTGCCAGCAGTTCCCCGGGACCAGGCTACGAGCAGTACTTC
.	.	TRBV28	TRBJ1-1	CASSWGGQLLSAFF	TGTGCCAGCAGTTGGGGAGGACAGTTGTTATCAGCTTTCTTT
TRBD2	.	TRBV19	TRBJ2-5	CASQTSGRSETQYF	TGTGCCAGTCAGACTAGCGGGAGGTCGGAGACCCAGTACTTC
.	.	TRBV29-1	TRBJ1-5	CSVEISQNQPQHF	TGCAGCGTTGAAATCAGCCAGAATCAGCCCCAGCATTTT
TRBD2	.	TRBV7-2	TRBJ2-3	CASSSSGIRDTQYF	TGTGCCAGCAGTTCAAGCGGGATCCGGGATACGCAGTATTTT
.	.	TRBV29-1	TRBJ2-7	CSATVGAPYEQYF	TGCAGCGCCACCGTGGGGGCTCCCTACGAGCAGTACTTC
TRBD1	few	TRBV20-1	TRBJ2-4	CSARPGQGVGEQYF	TGCAGTGCTAGACCGGGACAGGGAGTAGGGGAGCAGTACTTC
.	once	TRBV12-3/TRBV12-4	TRBJ2-3	CAGTNRRGGTDAQYF	TGTGCCGGCACGAATCGAAGAGGCGGAACAGATGCGCAGTATTTT
TRBD2	once	TRBV5-6	TRBJ2-1	CASRPTSGNYNEQFF	TGTGCCAGCAGACCGACTAGCGGCAACTACAATGAGCAGTTCTTC
.	.	TRBV4-1	TRBJ2-2	CASSQDLKSTGELFF	TGCGCCAGCAGCCAAGATCTAAAGAGTACGGGGGAGCTGTTTTTT
TRBD2	.	TRBV4-2	TRBJ2-7	CASSQSGTTSYEQYF	TGTGCCAGCAGCCAAAGCGGGACGACCTCCTACGAGCAGTACTTC
TRBD1	.	TRBV4-3	TRBJ1-2	CASSHLRTGKDYGYTF	TGCGCCAGCAGCCACCTCCGGACAGGGAAGGACTATGGCTACACCTTC
.	.	TRBV12-3/TRBV12-4	TRBJ2-1	CASSQDYPVSEQFF	TGTGCCAGCAGCCAGGACTACCCCGTAAGTGAGCAGTTCTTC
.	.	TRBV4-2	TRBJ2-3	CASSRPGPSDTQYF	TGTGCCAGCAGCCGCCCGGGCCCATCAGATACGCAGTATTTT
TRBD1	few	TRBV29-1	TRBJ2-1	CSVYRGGYNEQFF	TGCAGCGTCTACAGGGGTGGCTACAATGAGCAGTTCTTC
TRBD1	.	TRBV6-5	TRBJ2-4	CASSAAGQGAKNIQYF	TGTGCCAGCAGCGCCGCGGGACAGGGAGCCAAAAACATTCAGTACTTC
.	.	TRBV7-9	TRBJ2-3	CASSPPSWSGEDTDTQYF	TGTGCCAGCAGCCCACCCAGTTGGAGCGGAGAAGACACAGATACGCAGTATTTT
.	.	TRBV12-3/TRBV12-4	TRBJ1-4	CASSRGDANEKLFF	TGTGCCAGCAGCCGCGGGGACGCTAATGAAAAACTGTTTTTT
.	.	TRBV20-1	TRBJ1-4	CSARDGARGSGEKLFF	TGCAGTGCTAGAGATGGGGCACGTGGGTCAGGGGAAAAACTGTTTTTT
.	few	TRBV5-1	TRBJ2-7	CASSSTVGTAVHHEQYF	TGCGCCAGCAGCTCCACCGTCGGGACGGCGGTTCACCACGAGCAGTACTTC
TRBD2	.	TRBV6-6	TRBJ2-1	CASSYGTSNNEQFF	TGTGCCAGCAGTTACGGGACTAGTAACAATGAGCAGTTCTTC
.	.	TRBV7-3	TRBJ2-3	CASSLIVTDTQYF	TGTGCCAGCAGCCTAATAGTCACAGATACGCAGTATTTT
.	.	TRBV7-9	TRBJ1-1	CASSLPRAPEAFF	TGTGCCAGCAGCTTACCCAGGGCCCCTGAAGCTTTCTTT
.	.	TRBV7-3	TRBJ2-3	CASSQGSVTDTQYF	TGTGCCAGCAGCCAGGGTAGCGTCACAGATACGCAGTATTTT